The next 23 T cell receptor beta chains were all read from a single sample in a study of vaccination and CD4 T cells after COVID-19. At the Johns Hopkins FTIC core, DNA taken from cultured CD4+ T cells was sequenced by way of the Oncomine TCR Beta short-read assay. MiXCR was run by TCRdb on the PCR reads, yielding one entry per CDR3 protein. The profile covers approximately 16,000 distinct CDR3 sequences, with about 25% appearing a single time and about 25% taken by the ten largest. These receptors are not linked to any known antigen. Treatment described: roughly 10-day PBMC culture with coronavirus spike peptide pools or control peptides (ViraFEST assay). The sequenced sample was cultured CD4+ T cells from blood. The receptors derive from a human donor with COVID-19.

The chain combines TRBV5-1 with TRBJ1-1; D call uncertain. Between the trimmed V and J ends, which lost 4 bases and 2 bases, there was a span of 12 bases. The CDR3 consists of 14 residues. The V gene's germline CDR1 is SGHRS and CDR2 YFSETQ. The CDR3 loop is CASSLEPVNTEAFF. In DNA, the CDR3 is TGCGCCAGCAGCCTGGAACCAGTTAACACTGAAGCTTTCTTT.

The rearrangement links TRBV7-3 to TRBJ1-1; 10 bases map to TRBD1. Trimming cost V 3 bases and J 4 bases; bases outside gene matches: 2. The CDR3 is 14 amino acids. CDR1 is SGHTA, CDR2 FQGTGA, per germline. The CDR3 bases are TGTGCCAGCAGCTTGAGGGACAGGGGCACTGAAGCTTTCTTT. This codes for CASSLRDRGTEAFF.

The chain couples TRBV2 to TRBJ1-3, with a possible D match to TRBD1 (6 bases). The germline V and J ends were trimmed by 6 bases and 3 bases, with 12 bases remaining between them. Per the germline V gene, CDR1 is SNHLY and CDR2 is FYNNEI. The CDR3 totals 14 residues. CDR3 DNA sequence: TGTGCCAGCAGGGCCGGGGGGCTTGGAAACACCATATATTTT. Encoded protein: CASRAGGLGNTIYF.

CDR3 coding DNA: TGTGCCAGCAGCGATGGATACGGACAGACATGTACAGATACGCAGTATTTT. It encodes CASSDGYGQTCTDTQYF. J is TRBJ2-3 and V is TRBV6-1, with D possibly TRBD1 on 6 matching bases. The CDR3 consists of 17 residues. Germline V gene sequence: CDR1 MNHNS, CDR2 SASEGT. Deletions cut 6 bases from V and 3 bases from J, with 22 bases between.

The V and J genes are TRBV6-1 and TRBJ2-5; no firm D call. The CDR3 totals 11 residues. V gave up 2 bases and J gave up 4 bases, with 2 bases separating them. The germline CDR1 and CDR2 sequences are MNHNS and SASEGT. CDR3 coding DNA: TGTGCCAGCAGTGAACCAGAGACCCAGTACTTC. This translates into CASSEPETQYF.

In this sample, this clonotype turned up a few times. This chain uses TRBV5-4 with TRBJ1-6, with D possibly TRBD1 on 6 matching bases. The CDR3 has 17 residues. Germline V lookup: CDR1 SGHNT, CDR2 YYREEE (reference sequence). Trimming pared 3 bases from V and 3 bases from J, leaving 16 bases between. CDR3 in DNA: TGTGCCAGCAGCTCCCGTCGGGGGGCTGGCTATAATTCACCCCTCCACTTT. Its protein product is CASSSRRGAGYNSPLHF.

The gene calls are TRBV10-3 and TRBJ2-4; D gene ambiguous. Germline CDR1 ENHRY, CDR2 SYGVKD. V was cut by 5 bases and J by 1 base, with 12 bases left in between. This CDR3 region has 15 residues. CDR3 in amino acids: CAISTGQGAKNIQYF. The DNA of the CDR3 is TGTGCCATCAGTACTGGCCAAGGGGCCAAAAACATTCAGTACTTC.

The V call is TRBV14, the J call TRBJ2-7; D unresolved. CDR1 SGHDN and CDR2 FVKESK come from the germline V gene. This CDR3 is 13 amino acids long. Trimming shortened V by 4 bases and J by 4 bases, and 11 bases separated the two germline ends. CDR3 coding DNA: TGTGCCAGCAGCCGTGTCAGCTTGTACGAGCAGTACTTC. Encoded protein: CASSRVSLYEQYF.

The V gene is TRBV20-1, the J gene TRBJ2-7, with 8 nucleotides matching TRBD2. The V gene's germline CDR1 is DFQATT and CDR2 SNEGSKA (reference sequence). The length of the CDR3 is 15 residues. V shed 3 bases and J 3 bases; nucleotides not matched to a gene: 10. DNA for the CDR3: TGCAGTGCTAGTGAGGGTCCCGGGGGGGTCTACGAGCAGTACTTC. Translated, it gives CSASEGPGGVYEQYF.

This clonotype was seen a few times. The chain is built from TRBV7-3 and TRBJ2-3, with D tentatively TRBD1 or TRBD2 (5 bases each). Per the germline V gene, CDR1 is SGHTA and CDR2 is FQGTGA. The CDR3 length is 15 residues. V gave up 4 bases and J gave up 0 bases, with 11 bases separating them. The DNA for the CDR3 is TGTGCCAGCAGCTCCTTGGGACGGAGCACAGATACGCAGTATTTT. This encodes CASSSLGRSTDTQYF.

This clonotype is medium-sized in the sample. The rearrangement links TRBV20-1 to TRBJ1-2; 7 bases match TRBD1. Trimming cost V 7 bases and J 2 bases; bases outside gene matches: 7. There are 13 residues in the CDR3. CDR1 DFQATT and CDR2 SNEGSKA come from the germline V gene (reference sequence). CDR3 DNA: TGCAGTGGACAGGGACAAGGAAACTATGGCTACACCTTC. It codes for CSGQGQGNYGYTF.

The chain combines TRBV2 with TRBJ1-1; D unclear. Between the trimmed V and J ends, which lost 6 bases and 4 bases, there was a span of 21 bases. Germline V gene lookup returns CDR1 SNHLY and CDR2 FYNNEI. The CDR3 runs 16 residues. CDR3 in amino acids: CASRGHPGISGTEAFF. The CDR3 bases are TGTGCCAGCAGAGGCCATCCGGGGATCTCGGGCACTGAAGCTTTCTTT.

CDR3 amino acids: CASSYTSYGYTF. The CDR3 nucleotides read TGTGCCAGCAGTTACACAAGCTATGGCTACACCTTC. The genes are TRBV2 and TRBJ1-2, with D unresolved. The ends were cut back, 5 bases at V and 4 bases at J, with 8 bases in the middle. The CDR3 spans 12 residues. CDR1 and CDR2 (germline): SNHLY, FYNNEI. The full variable domain, its missing parts supplied by reference TRBV2 and TRBJ1-2, is EPEVTQTPSHQVTQMGQEVILRCVPISNHLYFYWYRQILGQKVEFLVSFYNNEISEKSEIFDDQFSVERPDGSNFTLKIRSTKLEDSAMYFCASSYTSYGYTFGSGTRLTVV.

The chain links TRBV28 to TRBJ1-1; D unclear. CDR3 size: 14 residues. Looked up from germline, CDR1 is MDHEN and CDR2 is SYDVKM. V was pared by 3 bases and J by 1 base, with 9 bases between. CDR3 residues: CASSFLGQNTEAFF. CDR3 bases: TGTGCCAGCAGTTTTTTGGGCCAGAACACTGAAGCTTTCTTT.

The chain joins TRBV11-2 to TRBJ1-2, with a tentative D call TRBD1 (6 bases). CDR1 SGHAT and CDR2 FQNNGV come from the germline V gene. Trimming stripped 4 bases from V and 0 bases from J, with 9 bases between. The CDR3 contains 14 residues. The CDR3 region has the DNA TGTGCCAGCAGCTACAGGGAGACTAACTATGGCTACACCTTC. Its protein is CASSYRETNYGYTF.

This clonotype appeared a few times. The chain joins TRBV27 to TRBJ1-1; no definite D call. V was clipped by 5 bases and J by 2 bases, with 9 bases between them. The CDR3 totals 13 residues. Germline assignment: CDR1 MNHEY and CDR2 SMNVEV (reference sequence). The CDR3 DNA is TGTGCCAGCAGTCTCGTACCTAACACTGAAGCTTTCTTT. Residues: CASSLVPNTEAFF.

The table lists this clonotype with a few counts. The chain combines TRBV5-4 with TRBJ1-2; the match to TRBD1 covers 7 bases. Losses at the gene ends were 3 bases for V and 0 bases for J; bases not matched to a gene: 5. The CDR3 totals 15 residues. Germline V gene data show CDR1 as SGHNT and CDR2 as YYREEE (reference sequence). The CDR3 loop reads CASSYGQVANYGYTF. DNA of the CDR3: TGTGCCAGCAGCTACGGACAGGTAGCTAACTATGGCTACACCTTC.

The genes are TRBV11-2 and TRBJ2-5; 10 bases agree with TRBD2. V trimming: 2 bases; J trimming: 2 bases; junction bases outside the gene matches: 11. The germline V gene encodes CDR1 SGHAT and CDR2 FQNNGV. This CDR3 is built from 18 residues. The CDR3 reads CASSLTPNLAGVQETQYF. As DNA, the CDR3 is TGTGCCAGCAGCTTAACTCCCAATCTAGCGGGGGTACAAGAGACCCAGTACTTC.

This clonotype was detected only a few times. The rearrangement joins TRBV5-1 to TRBJ1-5; D ambiguous. The length of the CDR3 is 15 residues. Deletions cut 4 bases from V and 0 bases from J, with 11 bases between. Germline V CDR1 and CDR2: SGHRS, YFSETQ. The CDR3 DNA reads as TGCGCCAGCAGCCCCGGCGGTAATAGCAATCAGCCCCAGCATTTT. This gives the protein CASSPGGNSNQPQHF. Using reference TRBV5-1 and TRBJ1-5 for the parts outside the CDR3, the full variable domain is KAGVTQTPRYLIKTRGQQVTLSCSPISGHRSVSWYQQTPGQGLQFLFEYFSETQRNKGNFPGRFSGRQFSNSRSEMNVSTLELGDSALYLCASSPGGNSNQPQHFGDGTRLSIL.

This clonotype turned up a few times. The chain combines TRBV5-6 with TRBJ1-1; D perhaps matches TRBD1 (5 bases). Germline loops: CDR1 SGHDT, CDR2 YYEEEE. CDR3 length equals 13 residues. Trimming took 1 base from V and 1 from J, leaving 5 bases between them. For the CDR3, the DNA is TGTGCCAGCAGCTTGACAGGGAACACTGAAGCTTTCTTT. As protein: CASSLTGNTEAFF. Full variable domain (missing parts from reference TRBV5-6 and TRBJ1-1): DAGVTQSPTHLIKTRGQQVTLRCSPKSGHDTVSWYQQALGQGPQFIFQYYEEEERQRGNFPDRFSGHQFPNYSSELNVNALLLGDSALYLCASSLTGNTEAFFGQGTRLTVV.

This sequence joins TRBV27 and TRBJ1-3; no firm D call. The CDR3 runs 11 residues. Per germline, CDR1 MNHEY and CDR2 SMNVEV (reference sequence). The V and J ends lost 5 bases and 2 bases respectively, with 1 base between them. The CDR3: CASSTGNTIYF. The CDR3, as DNA: TGTGCCAGCAGTACTGGAAACACCATATATTTT.

The genes are TRBV29-1 and TRBJ2-3; no firm D call. Germline V gene data show CDR1 as SQVTM and CDR2 as ANQGSEA. V dropped 6 bases and J dropped 6 bases, with 10 bases sitting between them. This CDR3 spans 11 amino acids. The CDR3 region has the DNA TGCAGCGTCCTCACGGCGGATACGCAGTATTTT. Protein: CSVLTADTQYF.

The rearrangement links TRBV29-1 to TRBJ1-4; 7 nucleotides line up with TRBD1. Per the germline V gene, CDR1 is SQVTM and CDR2 is ANQGSEA. Trimming removed 4 bases from V and 5 bases from J; junction bases left unmatched: 1. CDR3 length equals 12 residues. The CDR3 DNA reads as TGCAGCGTTGGGACAGGAAATGAAAAACTGTTTTTT. This gives the protein CSVGTGNEKLFF.